This T cell receptor beta chain was captured by sequencing in a study of somatic mutations in cytotoxic T cells in rheumatoid arthritis. The CDR3 has 16 amino acids. V was trimmed by 0 bases and J by 1 base, leaving 13 bases between them. Per germline, CDR1 LNHNV and CDR2 YYDKDF (reference sequence). Per the original methods: Only a few patient CD8+ clones above 1% matched published virus-specific TCRB sequences. The table came from immunoSEQ multiplex PCR; TCRdb's copy has only in-frame clones and leaves some out. The DNA gave D and trimming, while V, J and clone size come from that table. The sample records 10,000 or so clones, 79% being singletons.

Sequencing was performed on CD8+ T cells sorted from blood. This clonotype was obtained from an adult with rheumatoid arthritis. This chain links TRBV15 with TRBJ2-7; maybe TRBD2 (6 bases). The CDR3 region has the DNA TGTGCCACCAGCAGAGATTCCGTAGCGGAATCCTACGAGCAGTACTTC. Translated, it gives CATSRDSVAESYEQYF. The full variable domain, completed using reference TRBV15 and TRBJ2-7, is DAMVIQNPRYQVTQFGKPVTLSCSQTLNHNVMYWYQQKSSQAPKLLFHYYDKDFNNEADTPDNFQSRRPNTSFCFLDIRSPGLGDTAMYLCATSRDSVAESYEQYFGPGTRLTVT.